The 13 T cell receptor beta chains reported below all come from one sample, sequenced in a study of blood T cell repertoires in COVID-19. Sequencing was performed with immunoSEQ multiplex PCR; in TCRdb, only in-frame clones are kept and a portion is missing. The sample has approximately 260,000 clones; about 80% are singletons. Sequencing was carried out using PBMCs or T cells enriched from blood (not recorded which). Every receptor here comes from a man between 45 and 60 years old who had recovered from COVID-19.

This sequence joins TRBV19 and TRBJ1-1; 11 nucleotides match TRBD1. V shed 3 bases and J 4 bases; nucleotides not matched to a gene: 16. The CDR3 runs 19 residues. The germline gives CDR1 LNHDA, CDR2 SQIVND (reference sequence). This CDR3 is CASSMVWTGGASGSTEAFF. In DNA form, the CDR3 reads TGTGCCAGTAGTATGGTCTGGACAGGGGGCGCTTCGGGGAGCACTGAAGCTTTCTTT.

This clone appeared a single time. The J gene is TRBJ2-5, the V gene TRBV5-1, with D tentatively TRBD1 (5 bases). The length of the CDR3 is 15 residues. Trimming pared 1 base from V and 4 bases from J, leaving 14 bases between. Germline V gene lookup returns CDR1 SGHRS and CDR2 YFSETQ. As DNA, the CDR3 is TGCGCCAGCAGCTTGAATCAGGGTTCGTCAGAGACCCAGTACTTC. Translating gives CASSLNQGSSETQYF.

In DNA form, the CDR3 reads TGTGCCAGCAGCCAAGTAGGACTACAATTCTCCTACGAGCAGTACTTC. It is translated as CASSQVGLQFSYEQYF. This chain links TRBV3-1 (or the pseudogene TRBV3-2) with TRBJ2-7; D is perhaps TRBD2 (6 bases). V was trimmed by 1 base and J by 0 bases, leaving 13 bases between them. The V gene's germline CDR1 is LGHDT and CDR2 YNNKEL (reference sequence). The CDR3 is 16 residues long.

The gene calls are TRBV3-1 (or the pseudogene TRBV3-2) and TRBJ2-7; D ambiguous. V lost 1 base to trimming and J lost 11 bases, with 9 bases between them. The germline CDR1 and CDR2 sequences are LGHDT and YNNKEL (reference sequence). The CDR3 is 11 residues long. The CDR3 DNA is TGTGCCAGCAGCCAAGTTAGTGAGAAGTACTTC. It translates to CASSQVSEKYF.

The genes are TRBV5-1 and TRBJ1-1; 7 bases agree with TRBD1. Germline V gene sequence: CDR1 SGHRS, CDR2 YFSETQ. The CDR3 totals 17 residues. V shed 4 bases, J shed 4 bases, and the junction held 16 bases outside the gene matches. The CDR3 DNA follows: TGCGCCAGCAGCATAACCGCGACAGGGCATGGGACCACTGAAGCTTTCTTT. Residues: CASSITATGHGTTEAFF.

The chain employs TRBV28 and TRBJ2-4, with TRBD2 matching over 8 bases. This CDR3 is built from 15 residues. Germline lookup yields CDR1 MDHEN and CDR2 SYDVKM. V was pared by 4 bases and J by 7 bases, with 9 bases of the junction left unmatched. For the CDR3, the DNA is TGTGCCAGCAGTTCCCCGGGACTAGTCGGGAACATTCAGTACTTC. This translates into CASSSPGLVGNIQYF. Together with reference TRBV28 and TRBJ2-4, the CDR3 gives the full variable domain: DVKVTQSSRYLVKRTGEKVFLECVQDMDHENMFWYRQDPGLGLRLIYFSYDVKMKEKGDIPEGYSVSREKKERFSLILESASTNQTSMYLCASSSPGLVGNIQYFGAGTRLSVL.

The gene calls are TRBV27 and TRBJ2-7; 7 bases are shared with TRBD1. CDR1 MNHEY and CDR2 SMNVEV come from the germline V gene (reference sequence). The CDR3 covers 16 residues. V trimming: 10 bases; J trimming: 3 bases; junction bases outside the gene matches: 18. DNA of the CDR3: TGTGCCACCCAGTTTATAGGTGAGGGGGCTGGCTACGAGCAGTACTTC. It codes for CATQFIGEGAGYEQYF.

This clone appeared a few times. This chain joins TRBV27 and TRBJ1-1, with D unclear. Germline-derived CDR1 and CDR2 are MNHEY and SMNVEV (reference sequence). V lost 7 bases, J lost 0 bases, and 9 bases lay in between. The CDR3 length is 13 residues. For the CDR3, the DNA is TGTGCCAGCAAGCGGCTTATGAACACTGAAGCTTTCTTT. This sequence encodes CASKRLMNTEAFF.

The CDR3 region has the DNA TGTGCCAGCAGCGCCGACAGTAACTATGGCTACACCTTC. Translating it yields CASSADSNYGYTF. The chain is built from TRBV5-4 and TRBJ1-2; possible D gene TRBD1, 5 bases. CDR3 length equals 13 residues. The V gene's germline CDR1 is SGHNT and CDR2 YYREEE (reference sequence). Trimming pared 4 bases from V and 1 base from J, leaving 8 bases between.

CDR3 protein: CSVEVPAGLAGVRSYNEQFF. CDR3 nucleotide sequence: TGCAGCGTTGAAGTACCGGCGGGACTAGCGGGAGTGCGCTCCTACAATGAGCAGTTCTTC. The V gene is TRBV29-1, the J gene TRBJ2-1, with TRBD2 matching over 14 bases. Trimming took 1 base from V and 0 from J; bases not matched to a gene: 11. The CDR3 runs to 20 residues. Per the germline V gene, CDR1 is SQVTM and CDR2 is ANQGSEA.

The chain recombines TRBV11-2 with TRBJ1-4; 8 bases map to TRBD1. After removal of 3 bases from V and 7 bases from J, the junction contained 10 bases not matched to a gene. Germline lookup yields CDR1 SGHAT and CDR2 FQNNGV. CDR3 length: 16 amino acids. DNA for the CDR3: TGTGCCAGCAGCTTGACAGGGGTTGCGCTCGGTGAAAAACTGTTTTTT. This sequence encodes CASSLTGVALGEKLFF.

This clone was seen just once. The gene calls are TRBV5-4 and TRBJ2-5; 9 bases fit TRBD2. V gave up 2 bases and J gave up 0 bases; unmatched junction bases: 2. The germline V gene encodes CDR1 SGHNT and CDR2 YYREEE (reference sequence). The CDR3 loop spans 15 amino acids. CDR3 region: CASSLSGGYQETQYF. The CDR3 DNA reads TGTGCCAGCAGCTTAAGCGGGGGGTACCAAGAGACCCAGTACTTC.

This chain connects TRBV9 to TRBJ2-5; D gene unclear. Trimming removed 4 bases at V and 5 bases at J, with 12 bases between. Germline loops: CDR1 SGDLS, CDR2 YYNGEE. CDR3 length: 13 residues. CDR3 sequence: CASSSYAGETQYF. CDR3 nucleotide sequence: TGTGCCAGCAGCTCCTACGCAGGCGAGACCCAGTACTTC.